Reported below is one T cell receptor beta chain. Clinical history as reported by participants underpinned cohort assignment. Original analysis: Estimated nucleated cell counts came from reference gene primer amplification. Profiled with immunoSEQ multiplex PCR; TCRdb holds only in-frame clones, not every one. V, J and clone size were drawn from that table, and D and trimming were deduced from the DNA. The sample includes approximately 270,000 clones, roughly 88% of them seen just once. The entry originates in a study of blood T cell repertoires in COVID-19. Losses at the gene ends were 0 bases for V and 4 bases for J; bases not matched to a gene: 8. CDR3 length: 16 residues. Germline CDR1 is ENHRY and CDR2 is SYGVKD.

Source material: PBMCs or T cells enriched from blood (not recorded which). The V call is TRBV10-3, the J call TRBJ1-1; TRBD1 aligns across 7 bases. This sequence originates from a woman aged 45-65 years who had recovered from COVID-19. CDR3 loop: CAISESGDRAGTEAFF. The CDR3 DNA follows: TGTGCCATCAGTGAGTCAGGAGACAGGGCGGGCACTGAAGCTTTCTTT.